This T cell receptor beta chain was sequenced in a study of OX40 agonist ivuxolimab in advanced cancers. About the study: Hepatocellular carcinoma, melanoma, renal cell or head and neck cancer was diagnosed in the dose-escalation patients. Three individuals attained partial responses, comprising one hepatocellular carcinoma case and two cutaneous melanoma cases.

The length of the CDR3 is 13 residues. Germline V gene data show CDR1 as SGHNT and CDR2 as YYREEE (reference sequence). Deletions cut 4 bases from V and 7 bases from J, with 12 bases between. Study-wide results and limits: With doses of 0.1 to 3.0 mg/kg, CD4+ and CD8+ blood T cells had undergone clonal expansion by week 6. Also showing low normalized T-cell clonal expansion were some of the nonresponders.

Of note for this clone: The antigen is undetermined.

Using immunoSEQ multiplex PCR, the repertoire was profiled, and TCRdb retains in-frame clones only, with some absent. The repertoire has around 74,000 clones, nearly 90% of them found once; the top ten carry around 2.5%. The source material was CD4+ or CD8+ T cells sorted from blood, sampled in a trial of the OX40 agonist ivuxolimab. The V and J genes are TRBV5-4 and TRBJ1-5; unclear D gene. The receptor comes from an adult with an advanced solid tumor such as melanoma, head and neck, liver or kidney cancer. The CDR3 sequence is CASSPGIDQPQHF. The CDR3 DNA reads TGTGCCAGCAGCCCAGGAATAGACCAGCCCCAGCATTTT.